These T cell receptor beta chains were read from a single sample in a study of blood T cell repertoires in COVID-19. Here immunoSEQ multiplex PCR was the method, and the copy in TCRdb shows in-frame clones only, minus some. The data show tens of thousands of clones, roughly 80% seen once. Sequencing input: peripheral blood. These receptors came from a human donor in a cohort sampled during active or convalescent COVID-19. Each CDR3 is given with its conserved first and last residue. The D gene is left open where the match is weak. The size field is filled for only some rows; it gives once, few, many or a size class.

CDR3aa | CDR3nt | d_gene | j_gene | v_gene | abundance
CASSVGGFNQPQHF | TGTGCCAGCAGCGTAGGCGGGTTCAATCAGCCCCAGCATTTT | - | TRBJ1-5 | TRBV9 | few
CASSLAGTGRFEAFF | TGTGCCAGCAGCTTGGCCGGGACAGGGAGGTTCGAAGCTTTCTTT | TRBD1 | TRBJ1-1 | TRBV5-8 | -
CASSSGTGNEQFF | TGTGCCAGCAGCTCAGGCACAGGGAATGAGCAGTTCTTC | - | TRBJ2-1 | TRBV7-2 | -
CASSYRETYGYTF | TGTGCCAGCAGCTACAGGGAAACTTATGGCTACACCTTC | - | TRBJ1-2 | TRBV12-3/TRBV12-4 | few
CASSSGGAGETQYF | TGCGCCAGCAGTAGCGGGGGGGCTGGAGAGACCCAGTACTTC | TRBD2 | TRBJ2-5 | TRBV5-1 | few
CASSLRGLANEQFF | TGTGCCAGCAGCTTAAGGGGACTAGCCAATGAGCAGTTCTTC | TRBD2 | TRBJ2-1 | TRBV7-2 | -
CASKLTRGSNEKLFF | TGTGCCAGCAAGCTGACCCGCGGGTCTAATGAAAAACTGTTTTTT | - | TRBJ1-4 | TRBV6-5 | few
CASSEEGRVYGYTF | TGTGCCAGTAGTGAGGAGGGTCGAGTCTATGGCTACACCTTC | - | TRBJ1-2 | TRBV19 | -
CASSPRTSLAGELFF | TGCGCCAGCAGCCCCCGGACTAGTCTGGCCGGGGAGCTGTTTTTT | TRBD2 | TRBJ2-2 | TRBV4-3 | -
CASSQTQSNQPQHF | TGCGCCAGCAGCCAGACACAGAGCAATCAGCCCCAGCATTTT | - | TRBJ1-5 | TRBV4-3 | -
CASSIKGGDSSPLHF | TGTGCCAGCAGCATAAAGGGCGGGGATTCTTCTCCCCTCCACTTT | - | TRBJ1-6 | TRBV21-1 | -
CASSPRRDSPFRSGANVLTF | TGTGCCAGCAGCCCCCGCCGGGACAGTCCTTTCCGCTCTGGGGCCAACGTCCTGACTTTC | TRBD1 | TRBJ2-6 | TRBV3-1/TRBV3-2 | few
CSVEEVAAGGPQYF | TGCAGCGTTGAAGAAGTGGCAGCCGGCGGGCCCCAGTACTTC | - | TRBJ2-5 | TRBV29-1 | -
CSVVSSGGDNYNEQFF | TGCAGCGTTGTTTCTAGCGGGGGGGATAACTACAATGAGCAGTTCTTC | TRBD2 | TRBJ2-1 | TRBV29-1 | -
CAINKMGQGRSANTGELFF | TGTGCCATCAATAAGATGGGACAGGGGCGGTCAGCGAACACCGGGGAGCTGTTTTTT | TRBD1 | TRBJ2-2 | TRBV10-3 | -
CASNTWDTSNYGYTF | TGTGCCAGCAACACATGGGACACCTCTAACTATGGCTACACCTTC | - | TRBJ1-2 | TRBV7-9 | once
CASSVDGNGYTF | TGTGCCAGCAGCGTGGACGGGAATGGCTACACCTTC | - | TRBJ1-2 | TRBV9 | -
CASSFQGIYNGYTF | TGTGCCAGCAGCTTCCAGGGGATCTATAATGGCTACACCTTC | - | TRBJ1-2 | TRBV7-2 | once
CASTGLKGKTQYF | TGTGCCAGCACAGGGCTCAAAGGGAAGACCCAGTACTTC | - | TRBJ2-5 | TRBV3-1/TRBV3-2 | -
CASSLKGLAGDQETQYF | TGTGCCAGCAGTTTAAAAGGACTAGCGGGGGATCAAGAGACCCAGTACTTC | TRBD2 | TRBJ2-5 | TRBV27 | -
CASSEAGQRIYEQYF | TGTGCCAGCAGTGAAGCGGGACAGCGAATCTACGAGCAGTACTTC | TRBD1 | TRBJ2-7 | TRBV6-1 | -